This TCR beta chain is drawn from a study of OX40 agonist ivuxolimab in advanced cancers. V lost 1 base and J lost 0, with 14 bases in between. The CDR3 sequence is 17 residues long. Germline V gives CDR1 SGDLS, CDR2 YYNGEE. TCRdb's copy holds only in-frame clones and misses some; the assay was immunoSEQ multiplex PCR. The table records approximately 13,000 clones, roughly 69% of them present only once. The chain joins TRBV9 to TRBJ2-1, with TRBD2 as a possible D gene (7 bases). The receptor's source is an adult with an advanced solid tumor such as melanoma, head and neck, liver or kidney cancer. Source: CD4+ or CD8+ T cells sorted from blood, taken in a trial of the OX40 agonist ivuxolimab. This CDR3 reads CASSVNLRGGSYNEQFF. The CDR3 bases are TGTGCCAGCAGCGTAAATCTTAGGGGGGGCTCCTACAATGAGCAGTTCTTC.